This T cell receptor beta chain derives from a study of CD8 T cells in Susac syndrome. Regarding this clonotype: The antigen is undetermined.

Whole-study findings and limits: The Susac syndrome CD4+ T cell repertoires displayed no clonal expansion.

Roughly 0.45 to 1 ug RNA was reverse transcribed with random hexamers. The immunoSEQ assay covered 54 Vbeta and 13 Jbeta segments for CDR3. A single record per CDR3 protein comes from TCRdb applying MiXCR to the immunoSEQ multiplex PCR reads. The sample contains 150,000 to 200,000 distinct CDR3 sequences, about 94% of which appear only once. The ends lost 6 bases at V and 6 bases at J; junction bases unmatched: 11. This CDR3 has 15 amino acids. Both CD4+ and CD8+ T cells were negatively isolated, and TEMRA cells underwent FACS enrichment. The rearrangement joins TRBV12-3 or TRBV12-4 to TRBJ1-2; TRBD1 aligns across 9 bases. The sequenced sample was CD4+ T cells from PBMCs. This clonotype was obtained from a human donor with Susac syndrome. CDR3 residues: CASRIRQGVVDGYTF. In DNA, the CDR3 is TGTGCCAGCAGAATCCGACAGGGGGTGGTTGATGGCTACACCTTC.